The next 28 T cell receptor beta chains were all read from a single sample in a study of response to subunit inactivated influenza vaccine (dated by TCRdb to the late 2010s). The library was generated by RT-PCR. Instrument on record: Illumina HiSeq 2500. The public reads were run again by TCRdb, first through fastp at Q25 and then through MiXCR, and only productive beta chains were kept. Each record represents a unique CDR3 protein, reported with the most common genes and DNA among its rows. The sample contains 500,000 to 600,000 distinct CDR3 sequences, about an eighth of them found a single time. The top ten hold about an eighth of the sample. In light of the paper, this sample's time point label describes: 45 days after influenza vaccine administration. The material was PBMCs from blood, obtained 40 to 50 days after vaccination. These TCRs come from a man aged 50 or older who received an inactivated influenza vaccine. Donor details come from another sample of the same person, matched by shared clones.

This clonotype appeared many times. The chain has TRBV6-1 and TRBJ2-1; tentatively, D is TRBD2 (6 bases). Trimming took off 5 bases at V and 0 bases at J, with 8 bases between the two ends. CDR3 length: 14 residues. CDR1 MNHNS and CDR2 SASEGT come from the germline V gene. CDR3 sequence (DNA): TGTGCCAGCAGTCCGGGAGTCTCCTACAATGAGCAGTTCTTC. It is translated as CASSPGVSYNEQFF.

The rearrangement uses TRBV5-5 and TRBJ2-2, with 9 bases fitting TRBD2. There are 17 residues in the CDR3. CDR1 SGHKS and CDR2 YYEKEE come from the germline V gene (reference sequence). Unmatched junction bases numbered 7, after V lost 1 base and J lost 3 bases. CDR3 region: CASSLSASGTYTGELFF. The CDR3 coding sequence is TGTGCCAGCAGCTTGTCGGCTAGCGGGACGTACACCGGGGAGCTGTTTTTT.

This rearrangement joins TRBV20-1 to TRBJ2-3, with TRBD2 matching over 9 bases. The V and J ends lost 1 base and 10 bases, in that order; junction bases with no gene match: 9. Germline V gene sequence: CDR1 DFQATT, CDR2 SNEGSKA (reference sequence). This CDR3 has 14 residues. CDR3 DNA: TGCAGTGCTAGAGGGGCTAGCGGGACCCGTCCGCAGTATTTT. Encoded protein: CSARGASGTRPQYF.

This clonotype was detected many times. The genes are TRBV7-9 and TRBJ1-2; D might be TRBD1 (6 bases). Trimming stripped 2 bases from V and 4 bases from J, with 17 bases between. CDR3 length: 16 residues. Germline lookup yields CDR1 SEHNR and CDR2 FQNEAQ (reference sequence). CDR3 sequence (DNA): TGTGCCAGCAGCTTATTCCGGGACACATCTTCCTATGGCTACACCTTC. Its translation: CASSLFRDTSSYGYTF.

This clonotype was recorded many times. The chain couples TRBV15 to TRBJ2-3, with 13 bases aligning to TRBD2. Germline CDR1 reads LNHNV; CDR2 reads YYDKDF (reference sequence). V shed 2 bases, J shed 5 bases, and the junction held 7 bases outside the gene matches. The CDR3 has 17 residues. The CDR3 reads CATSRPRTSGSLDTQYF. CDR3 nucleotide sequence: TGTGCCACCAGCAGACCACGGACTAGCGGGAGCTTAGATACGCAGTATTTT.

This clonotype was picked up a small number of times. V usage is TRBV7-9 and J usage is TRBJ2-7; TRBD1 matches 9 bases. Germline CDR1 SEHNR, CDR2 FQNEAQ (reference sequence). V trimming: 5 bases; J trimming: 4 bases; junction bases outside the gene matches: 6. The CDR3 totals 14 residues. The DNA of the CDR3 is TGTGCCAGCAGCGGCCGGACAGGGGATTACGAGCAGTACTTC. It translates to CASSGRTGDYEQYF. The complete variable domain, with remaining parts taken from reference TRBV7-9 and TRBJ2-7, reads DTGVSQNPRHKITKRGQNVTFRCDPISEHNRLYWYRQTLGQGPEFLTYFQNEAQLEKSRLLSDRFSAERPKGSFSTLEIQRTEQGDSAMYLCASSGRTGDYEQYFGPGTRLTVT.

This clonotype was recorded a few times. This chain connects TRBV7-2 to TRBJ2-7, with TRBD1 matching 10 bases. CDR1 SGHTA and CDR2 FQGNSA come from the germline V gene. The V and J ends lost 5 bases and 7 bases, in that order; junction bases with no gene match: 8. The CDR3 totals 14 residues. CDR3 residues: CASSSRQGAGEQYF. In DNA form, the CDR3 reads TGTGCCAGCAGCAGCCGACAGGGGGCTGGGGAGCAGTACTTC.

This clonotype was counted between two and nine times. The chain employs TRBV11-2 and TRBJ2-1, with TRBD2 matching over 8 bases. This CDR3 is 18 amino acids long. Per the germline V gene, CDR1 is SGHAT and CDR2 is FQNNGV. J lost 4 bases, V lost 4 bases, and 15 bases had no gene match. The CDR3 loop reads CASSSRPLFSGSYNEQFF. The CDR3 DNA is TGTGCCAGCAGCTCTCGGCCCTTATTCAGCGGGAGTTACAATGAGCAGTTCTTC.

This clonotype was found many times. This rearrangement joins TRBV5-4 to TRBJ2-3; TRBD2 aligns across 9 bases. Germline values: CDR1 SGHNT, CDR2 YYREEE (reference sequence). This CDR3 region has 20 residues. Trimming cost V 3 bases and J 3 bases; bases outside gene matches: 20. CDR3 loop: CASSSRPPSGLASNTDTQYF. CDR3 in DNA: TGTGCCAGCAGCTCGCGTCCACCCTCGGGACTAGCTTCGAATACAGATACGCAGTATTTT.

V is TRBV11-2 and J is TRBJ2-1, with 9 positions matching TRBD2. The CDR3 spans 14 residues. V lost 1 base to trimming and J lost 8 bases; unmatched junction nucleotides: 3. Germline CDR1 is SGHAT and CDR2 is FQNNGV. This chain's CDR3 is CASSLASGIHEQFF. The CDR3 DNA reads TGTGCCAGCAGCTTAGCTAGCGGGATTCATGAGCAGTTCTTC.

This clonotype was detected a few times. The genes are TRBV29-1 and TRBJ2-1, with TRBD2 matching over 7 bases. The CDR3 runs 13 residues. J was trimmed by 5 bases and V by 4 bases; bases with no gene match: 5. From germline, CDR1 is SQVTM and CDR2 ANQGSEA. The CDR3 sequence is CSVGVTSNNEQFF. CDR3 sequence (DNA): TGCAGCGTTGGAGTGACTAGCAACAATGAGCAGTTCTTC.

This clonotype has a handful of counts. This sequence joins TRBV20-1 and TRBJ2-7; D gene ambiguous. The CDR3 extends over 9 amino acids. The ends were cut back, 6 bases at V and 4 bases at J, with 4 bases in the middle. From germline, CDR1 is DFQATT and CDR2 SNEGSKA (reference sequence). The CDR3 spells CSATYEQYF. The CDR3 DNA is TGCAGTGCAACTTACGAGCAGTACTTC.

V usage is TRBV24-1 and J usage is TRBJ2-7; D is unclear. The CDR3 is 15 residues long. V lost 5 bases and J 0 bases, leaving 13 bases between the germline ends. CDR1 KGHDR and CDR2 SFDVKD come from the germline V gene. DNA of the CDR3: TGTGCCACCAGTGCTTCGGACCCAATCTCCTACGAGCAGTACTTC. Encoded protein: CATSASDPISYEQYF.

This clonotype was counted a few times. The chain joins TRBV4-2 to TRBJ2-3; the match to TRBD2 covers 13 bases. The V and J ends lost 1 base and 3 bases, in that order; junction bases with no gene match: 13. CDR1 is LGHNA, CDR2 YNFKEQ, per germline. The CDR3 has 20 residues. The CDR3 DNA reads TGTGCCAGCAGCCAAGTTGGACTAGCGGGGGTATCGGGGGGTACAGATACGCAGTATTTT. Amino acid sequence: CASSQVGLAGVSGGTDTQYF.

The CDR3 loop reads CASRRTEAEKLFF. CDR3 DNA sequence: TGTGCCAGCAGGAGGACCGAGGCGGAAAAACTGTTTTTT. J is TRBJ1-4 and V is TRBV6-2 or TRBV6-3; no firm D call. Germline V gene data show CDR1 as MNHEY and CDR2 as SVGEGT. Deletions cut 6 bases from V and 8 bases from J, with 13 bases between. The CDR3 is 13 amino acids.

The J gene is TRBJ2-2, the V gene TRBV5-1, with 11 positions matching TRBD2. The CDR3 consists of 16 residues. The junction had 3 bases not matched to a gene; V was cut back by 3 bases and J by 2 bases. CDR1 and CDR2 (germline): SGHRS, YFSETQ. The chain's CDR3 is CASSSSGRSNTGELFF. The CDR3 bases are TGCGCCAGCAGCTCTAGCGGGAGGTCTAACACCGGGGAGCTGTTTTTT.

V is TRBV5-1 and J is TRBJ2-7, with 8 bases aligning to TRBD2. The CDR3 sequence is 17 residues long. V trimming: 3 bases; J trimming: 7 bases; junction bases outside the gene matches: 18. Germline CDR1 is SGHRS and CDR2 is YFSETQ. The CDR3 here is CASSSDPREGRWAEQYF. The CDR3, as DNA: TGCGCCAGCAGCTCAGACCCCCGGGAGGGGCGTTGGGCGGAGCAGTACTTC.

This clonotype was seen more than once but under ten times. CDR3 loop: CASKQGSYTGELFF. For the CDR3, the DNA is TGTGCCAGCAAACAGGGATCCTACACCGGGGAGCTGTTTTTT. The gene calls are TRBV25-1 and TRBJ2-2, with D tentatively TRBD1 (6 bases). V lost 7 bases to trimming and J lost 3 bases, with 12 bases between them. In germline, CDR1 is MGHDK, CDR2 SYGVNS. The CDR3 runs 14 residues.

V usage is TRBV6-5 and J usage is TRBJ1-1; D remains unclear. V was pared by 2 bases and J by 5 bases, with 9 bases between. This CDR3 is built from 13 residues. Germline V gene data show CDR1 as MNHEY and CDR2 as SVGAGI. Written as DNA, the CDR3 is TGTGCCAGCAGTTACAACGGGAGGACTGAAGCTTTCTTT. Protein: CASSYNGRTEAFF.

The gene calls are TRBV20-1 and TRBJ2-1; the D is unclear. Germline CDR1 DFQATT, CDR2 SNEGSKA (reference sequence). Trimming removed 5 bases at V and 8 bases at J, with 19 bases between. This CDR3 comprises 14 residues. CDR3 sequence (DNA): TGCAGTGCTCGCCGCCCCCCTAGAATCGATGAGCAGTTCTTC. It yields the protein CSARRPPRIDEQFF.

This clonotype turned up a few times. The chain couples TRBV30 to TRBJ1-2; D uncertain. Germline lookup yields CDR1 GTSNPN and CDR2 SVGIG (reference sequence). The ends were cut back, 1 base at V and 8 bases at J, with 8 bases in the middle. This CDR3 is 11 amino acids long. In DNA form, the CDR3 reads TGTGCCTGGAGTGCGTTTGGGGGCTACACCTTC. Protein product: CAWSAFGGYTF. Looking up the rest from reference TRBV30 and TRBJ1-2 gives the full variable domain: SQTIHQWPATLVQPVGSPLSLECTVEGTSNPNLYWYRQAAGRGLQLLFYSVGIGQISSEVPQNLSASRPQDRQFILSSKKLLLSDSGFYLCAWSAFGGYTFGSGTRLTVV.

The rearrangement links TRBV12-3 or TRBV12-4 to TRBJ2-1; weak D call: TRBD2 (6 bases). V was trimmed by 7 bases and J by 5 bases, leaving 15 bases between them. CDR3 length: 14 amino acids. CDR3 residues: CASTDQGLNNEQFF. The CDR3 DNA is TGTGCCAGCACAGATCAGGGACTCAACAATGAGCAGTTCTTC.

This clonotype was counted many times. The J gene is TRBJ2-5, the V gene TRBV25-1; D not certain. Germline V gene lookup returns CDR1 MGHDK and CDR2 SYGVNS. Trimming shortened V by 0 bases and J by 1 base, and 15 bases separated the two germline ends. CDR3 length equals 17 residues. The CDR3 coding sequence is TGTGCCAGCAGTGAATATAGGGCAGTCCGAGGCCAAGAGACCCAGTACTTC. This translates into CASSEYRAVRGQETQYF.

This clonotype was recorded a few times. V and J are TRBV7-9 and TRBJ1-2; D gene ambiguous. Germline V gene data show CDR1 as SEHNR and CDR2 as FQNEAQ (reference sequence). V was pared by 1 base and J by 7 bases, with 7 bases between. The CDR3 is 12 amino acids. In nucleotides, the CDR3 is TGTGCCAGCAGCTTAGAAGTCTCTGGCTACACCTTC. Its protein product is CASSLEVSGYTF.

As for this clonotype: This sequence may be a read error, since a much larger clone differs from it by one base. The V and J genes are TRBV20-1 and TRBJ2-7; 9 positions match TRBD2. The CDR3 runs 19 residues. In germline, CDR1 is DFQATT, CDR2 SNEGSKA (reference sequence). Here the CDR3 DNA reads TGCTGTGCTAGAGGAGCGCCGGGACTAGCTCTTGGGGGCTGGGGGGAGCAGTACTTC. As protein: CCARGAPGLALGGWGEQYF.

This chain connects TRBV4-2 to TRBJ2-3; D not resolved. V was trimmed by 5 bases and J by 4 bases, leaving 10 bases between them. There are 13 residues in the CDR3. Germline CDR1 LGHNA, CDR2 YNFKEQ. The CDR3 DNA sequence: TGTGCCAGCAGCTCCAGGCCCGCAGATACGCAGTATTTT. This gives the protein CASSSRPADTQYF.

CDR3 DNA sequence: TGTGCCAGCCAACGTGACGCAGGGGCCAATTCACCCCTCCACTTT. Translation: CASQRDAGANSPLHF. This rearrangement joins TRBV6-1 to TRBJ1-6; D is possibly TRBD1 (6 bases). The germline CDR1 and CDR2 sequences are MNHNS and SASEGT. V was clipped by 8 bases and J by 7 bases, with 18 bases between them. CDR3 length: 15 residues.

The J gene is TRBJ1-4, the V gene TRBV11-2, with TRBD1 matching over 11 bases. Germline CDR1 and CDR2: SGHAT and FQNNGV. The CDR3 is 17 amino acids. V was pared by 1 base and J by 0 bases, with 1 base of the junction left unmatched. CDR3 sequence (DNA): TGTGCCAGCAGCTTAGGGACAGGGGGCTCAACTAATGAAAAACTGTTTTTT. Protein: CASSLGTGGSTNEKLFF.